Each of the 31 T cell receptor beta chains below was sequenced from the same sample in a study of pediatric ulcerative colitis. Assay: immunoSEQ multiplex PCR; the TCRdb copy retains only in-frame clones and omits some. The repertoire holds approximately 9,000 clones, with over 80% as singletons. The material sequenced was blood. The receptors were sampled from a girl between 5 and 17 years old with moderate ulcerative colitis.

V gene TRBV7-6 combines with J gene TRBJ2-3; TRBD2 matches at 9 bases. V shed 0 bases and J 1 base; nucleotides not matched to a gene: 8. CDR1 is SGHVS, CDR2 FNYEAQ, per germline. The CDR3 spans 18 residues. Written as DNA, the CDR3 is TGTGCCAGCAGCTTAGCGTCCGCAATAGCGGGGGGCACAGATACGCAGTATTTT. It yields the protein CASSLASAIAGGTDTQYF.

The chain has TRBV5-4 and TRBJ1-2; TRBD1 is a possible D gene (5 bases). The germline gives CDR1 SGHNT, CDR2 YYREEE (reference sequence). V was pared by 4 bases and J by 3 bases, with 10 bases between. CDR3 length: 13 amino acids. The CDR3 spells CASSLGTDYGYTF. The CDR3, as DNA: TGTGCCAGCAGCCTCGGGACCGACTATGGCTACACCTTC. The whole variable domain, remainder taken from reference TRBV5-4 and TRBJ1-2, is ETGVTQSPTHLIKTRGQQVTLRCSSQSGHNTVSWYQQALGQGPQFIFQYYREEENGRGNFPPRFSGLQFPNYSSELNVNALELDDSALYLCASSLGTDYGYTFGSGTRLTVV.

This clone was observed a handful of times. The genes are TRBV4-1 and TRBJ1-1, with D uncertain. The V end lost 1 base, the J end lost 0 bases, and 9 bases lay between the germline ends. The germline V gene encodes CDR1 MGHRA and CDR2 YSYEKL. The CDR3 extends over 15 amino acids. CDR3 coding DNA: TGCGCCAGCAGCCAAGGGGTCTTCATGAACACTGAAGCTTTCTTT. This codes for CASSQGVFMNTEAFF.

The genes are TRBV6-1 and TRBJ1-5; D is perhaps TRBD1 (6 bases). Germline V gives CDR1 MNHNS, CDR2 SASEGT. This CDR3 region has 16 residues. Trimming shortened V by 2 bases and J by 11 bases, and 22 bases separated the two germline ends. The CDR3 region is CASSEREAGTMKTQHF. CDR3 in DNA: TGTGCCAGCAGTGAAAGGGAAGCCGGGACAATGAAGACCCAGCATTTT.

The chain joins TRBV7-8 to TRBJ2-6; D might be TRBD2 (6 bases). The CDR3 is 16 amino acids. The germline V gene encodes CDR1 SGHVS and CDR2 FQNEAQ. Trimming took off 1 base at V and 4 bases at J, with 11 bases between the two ends. In nucleotides, the CDR3 is TGTGCCAGCAGCTTAGTAGGCGGGGTGGGGGCCAACGTCCTGACTTTC. Its protein product is CASSLVGGVGANVLTF.

The chain joins TRBV7-9 to TRBJ2-1; 11 bases are a match to TRBD1. This CDR3 spans 17 amino acids. The V segment lost 1 base and the J segment 2 bases; nucleotides outside the gene matches: 4. Germline lookup yields CDR1 SEHNR and CDR2 FQNEAQ (reference sequence). DNA of the CDR3: TGTGCCAGCAGCTTAGGAACGGACAGGGGGCCCTACAATGAGCAGTTCTTC. It codes for CASSLGTDRGPYNEQFF.

This clone was found once. The chain employs TRBV4-1 and TRBJ1-4, with unresolved D. The CDR3 is 17 amino acids. Per the germline V gene, CDR1 is MGHRA and CDR2 is YSYEKL. With 3 bases removed from V and 8 bases from J, the gap between germline ends came to 22 bases. In DNA form, the CDR3 reads TGCGCCAGCAGCCATCAGAGAGGGAGGACGGACTCCGAAAAACTGTTTTTT. This codes for CASSHQRGRTDSEKLFF.

The genes are TRBV5-4 and TRBJ1-2; no definite D call. The CDR3 loop spans 13 amino acids. Per the germline V gene, CDR1 is SGHNT and CDR2 is YYREEE (reference sequence). Trimming took 0 bases from V and 7 from J, leaving 10 bases between them. CDR3: CASSLGTDVGYTF. For the CDR3, the DNA is TGTGCCAGCAGCTTGGGTACCGATGTTGGCTACACCTTC. Based on the CDR3 plus reference TRBV5-4 and TRBJ1-2, the full variable domain is ETGVTQSPTHLIKTRGQQVTLRCSSQSGHNTVSWYQQALGQGPQFIFQYYREEENGRGNFPPRFSGLQFPNYSSELNVNALELDDSALYLCASSLGTDVGYTFGSGTRLTVV.

The chain uses TRBV5-1 and TRBJ1-2; the D is unclear. This CDR3 contains 13 residues. CDR1 is SGHRS, CDR2 YFSETQ, per germline. V lost 0 bases, J lost 8 bases, and 11 bases lay in between. DNA of the CDR3: TGCGCCAGCAGCTTGGTCGGGGATAGGGGCTACACCTTC. Encoded protein: CASSLVGDRGYTF.

The chain joins TRBV5-4 to TRBJ2-2; no definite D call. V dropped 4 bases and J dropped 1 base, with 11 bases sitting between them. This CDR3 is built from 15 residues. The germline V gene has CDR1 SGHNT and CDR2 YYREEE (reference sequence). CDR3 sequence (DNA): TGTGCCAGCAGCACCACCCCGAGGAACACCGGGGAGCTGTTTTTT. It yields the protein CASSTTPRNTGELFF.

The rearrangement uses TRBV2 and TRBJ1-5, with a tentative D call TRBD1 (6 bases). This CDR3 is built from 14 residues. The germline V gene has CDR1 SNHLY and CDR2 FYNNEI. Trimming took 6 bases from V and 6 from J, leaving 15 bases between them. The CDR3 DNA reads as TGTGCCAGCAGAATTACAGGGATCGGTCAGCCCCAGCATTTT. Protein product: CASRITGIGQPQHF.

J is TRBJ2-7 and V is TRBV9; TRBD2 matches 7 bases. V was clipped by 3 bases and J by 2 bases; unmatched bases: 11. This CDR3 spans 16 amino acids. Germline assignment: CDR1 SGDLS and CDR2 YYNGEE. As DNA, the CDR3 is TGTGCCAGCAGCGCAGCGGGACGGGAAGTAACCTACGAGCAGTACTTC. Protein: CASSAAGREVTYEQYF.

The CDR3 sequence is CAISESYTDTQYF. The CDR3 bases are TGTGCCATCAGTGAGTCCTACACAGATACGCAGTATTTT. V gene TRBV10-3 combines with J gene TRBJ2-3; D is unresolved. CDR1 is ENHRY, CDR2 SYGVKD, per germline. The CDR3 totals 13 residues. Trimming cost V 0 bases and J 2 bases, with 3 bases left between them.

The chain couples TRBV9 to TRBJ2-2, with 7 bases identical to TRBD1. Germline assignment: CDR1 SGDLS and CDR2 YYNGEE. Trimming cost V 0 bases and J 7 bases; bases outside gene matches: 6. This CDR3 is 15 amino acids long. The CDR3 protein is CASSVAETGIGELFF. The CDR3 region has the DNA TGTGCCAGCAGCGTAGCTGAGACAGGGATCGGGGAGCTGTTTTTT. Full variable domain (rest looked up from reference TRBV9 and TRBJ2-2): DSGVTQTPKHLITATGQRVTLRCSPRSGDLSVYWYQQSLDQGLQFLIQYYNGEERAKGNILERFSAQQFPDLHSELNLSSLELGDSALYFCASSVAETGIGELFFGEGSRLTVL.

V usage is TRBV28 and J usage is TRBJ1-3, with D perhaps matching TRBD1 (5 bases). The germline V and J ends were trimmed by 3 bases and 3 bases, with 12 bases remaining between them. This CDR3 has 15 residues. Germline V gene lookup returns CDR1 MDHEN and CDR2 SYDVKM. This CDR3 reads CASSFRQLFGNTIYF. In DNA, the CDR3 is TGTGCCAGCAGTTTCAGACAGTTATTTGGAAACACCATATATTTT.

This clone has just a few counts. The chain joins TRBV6-4 to TRBJ1-2; TRBD1 aligns across 7 bases. The CDR3 runs to 13 residues. From germline, CDR1 is MRHNA and CDR2 SNTAGT. V lost 5 bases to trimming and J lost 6 bases; unmatched junction nucleotides: 6. CDR3: CASSSDREDGYTF. CDR3 nucleotides: TGTGCCAGCAGTTCCGACAGGGAGGATGGCTACACCTTC.

The chain combines TRBV6-6 with TRBJ2-7; 7 bases map to TRBD2. V trimming: 6 bases; J trimming: 6 bases; junction bases outside the gene matches: 2. CDR3 length: 11 residues. Germline CDR1 reads MNHNY; CDR2 reads SVGAGI (reference sequence). The CDR3 region has the DNA TGTGCCAGCAGCCCGGGGGGCGAGCAGTACTTC. Translated, it gives CASSPGGEQYF.

This chain links TRBV6-1 with TRBJ2-2; no reliable D call. Looked up from germline, CDR1 is MNHNS and CDR2 is SASEGT. V was shortened by 6 bases and J by 0 bases, with 8 bases between the two germline ends. CDR3 length: 14 amino acids. The CDR3: CASRAVSNTGELFF. For the CDR3, the DNA is TGTGCCAGCAGGGCGGTTTCGAACACCGGGGAGCTGTTTTTT.

The chain is built from TRBV7-3 and TRBJ2-3, with TRBD2 matching over 8 bases. This CDR3 has 15 amino acids. The V gene end was trimmed by 3 bases and the J gene end by 7 bases; junction bases not matched to a gene: 9. The V gene's germline CDR1 is SGHTA and CDR2 FQGTGA. The CDR3 sequence is CASSFDGGAAHTQYF. DNA of the CDR3: TGTGCCAGCAGCTTCGACGGGGGGGCCGCCCATACGCAGTATTTT.

The V gene is TRBV9, the J gene TRBJ2-3, with D tentatively TRBD1 or TRBD2 (5 bases each). This CDR3 comprises 14 residues. The V gene's germline CDR1 is SGDLS and CDR2 YYNGEE. V shed 2 bases and J shed 2 bases, with 9 bases lying between them. The CDR3 DNA is TGTGCCAGCAGCGTTGGGACCGTCACAGATACGCAGTATTTT. Translating gives CASSVGTVTDTQYF.

The genes are TRBV11-2 and TRBJ1-3; TRBD1 agrees at 8 bases. J was trimmed by 0 bases and V by 3 bases; bases with no gene match: 13. Per germline, CDR1 SGHAT and CDR2 FQNNGV. The CDR3 has 19 residues. The CDR3 sequence: CASSFWLRDRTFSGNTIYF. CDR3 sequence (DNA): TGTGCCAGCAGCTTTTGGTTGAGGGACAGGACCTTCTCTGGAAACACCATATATTTT.

The rearrangement links TRBV5-1 to TRBJ1-2; 10 bases are a match to TRBD1. J gave up 2 bases and V 0 bases, and 1 base lay outside the gene matches. Germline assignment: CDR1 SGHRS and CDR2 YFSETQ. The CDR3 extends over 15 amino acids. As DNA, the CDR3 is TGCGCCAGCAGCTTGGGACAGGGGGCAAACTATGGCTACACCTTC. This gives the protein CASSLGQGANYGYTF.

The chain is built from TRBV11-2 and TRBJ2-3, with 12 nucleotides matching TRBD2. Trimming cost V 5 bases and J 7 bases; bases outside gene matches: 10. Germline CDR1 reads SGHAT; CDR2 reads FQNNGV. CDR3 length: 16 residues. In DNA, the CDR3 is TGTGCCAGCAGCCCAAGACTAGCGGGGGCTGGACATACGCAGTATTTT. As protein: CASSPRLAGAGHTQYF.

CDR3 in amino acids: CAWSSRQVNEKLFF. CDR3 DNA: TGTGCCTGGAGTTCCCGACAGGTTAATGAAAAACTGTTTTTT. The chain joins TRBV30 to TRBJ1-4; tentatively, D is TRBD1 (6 bases). Trimming removed 2 bases from V and 4 bases from J, with 11 bases in between. The CDR3 totals 14 residues. Germline assignment: CDR1 GTSNPN and CDR2 SVGIG (reference sequence).

The chain uses TRBV6-5 and TRBJ2-7; D perhaps matches TRBD1 (5 bases). CDR1 and CDR2 from the germline V gene are MNHEY and SVGAGI. Trimming cost V 2 bases and J 5 bases, with 13 bases left between them. This CDR3 is built from 14 residues. The CDR3 DNA follows: TGTGCCAGCAGTTACCGAACAGGTCGCGACGAGCAGTACTTC. Its protein is CASSYRTGRDEQYF.

This sequence joins TRBV7-2 and TRBJ2-1; 9 bases fit TRBD2. Germline V lookup: CDR1 SGHTA, CDR2 FQGNSA. CDR3 size: 16 residues. Trimming took 3 bases from V and 0 from J; bases not matched to a gene: 3. The CDR3 sequence: CASSFRGRGSYNEQFF. DNA for the CDR3: TGTGCCAGCAGCTTCCGCGGGAGGGGCTCCTACAATGAGCAGTTCTTC.

The V gene is TRBV7-3, the J gene TRBJ1-1; 10 bases agree with TRBD1. V dropped 5 bases and J dropped 5; count of bases not matched to a gene: 8. Germline CDR1 and CDR2: SGHTA and FQGTGA. The CDR3 covers 15 residues. CDR3: CASSPGTGVGTEAFF. Written as DNA, the CDR3 is TGTGCCAGCAGCCCCGGGACAGGGGTAGGGACTGAAGCTTTCTTT.

The rearrangement uses TRBV28 and TRBJ1-1, with D unresolved. The CDR3 is made up of 11 amino acids. Germline V gene sequence: CDR1 MDHEN, CDR2 SYDVKM. With 4 bases removed from V and 6 bases from J, the gap between germline ends came to 6 bases. In DNA, the CDR3 is TGTGCCAGCAGTTCCCTCTCTGAAGCTTTCTTT. Its protein is CASSSLSEAFF.

V gene TRBV9 combines with J gene TRBJ2-2, with 16 bases that match TRBD2. CDR3 length: 17 residues. J was trimmed by 4 bases and V by 4 bases; bases with no gene match: 4. The germline V gene has CDR1 SGDLS and CDR2 YYNGEE. The CDR3 sequence is CASSTGLAGGITGELFF. For the CDR3, the DNA is TGTGCCAGCAGCACGGGACTAGCGGGAGGGATCACCGGGGAGCTGTTTTTT.

The V and J genes are TRBV5-5 and TRBJ2-2, with D possibly TRBD2 on 5 matching bases. The CDR3 runs 13 residues. CDR1 is SGHKS and CDR2 is YYEKEE in the germline V gene (reference sequence). V was trimmed by 5 bases and J by 3 bases, leaving 8 bases between them. CDR3 sequence: CASSPGDTGELFF. DNA for the CDR3: TGTGCCAGCAGTCCCGGGGACACCGGGGAGCTGTTTTTT.

The chain employs TRBV19 and TRBJ1-4, with unresolved D. CDR3 length: 15 residues. Germline V CDR1 and CDR2: LNHDA, SQIVND (reference sequence). V lost 5 bases to trimming and J lost 4 bases, with 14 bases between them. The CDR3 sequence: CASSPPAGSNEKLFF. DNA for the CDR3: TGTGCCAGTAGTCCCCCCGCGGGGAGTAATGAAAAACTGTTTTTT.